The rows below give T cell receptor beta chains drawn from one sample of a study of monozygotic twins with inflammatory bowel disease. From the 5' RACE reads, TCRdb lists one entry per CDR3 protein and no DNA. Listed are around 400,000 distinct CDR3 sequences; about 2.3% falls within the top ten. Source material: blood. The receptors derive from a human donor with ulcerative colitis or Crohn's disease, or a healthy co-twin of an affected twin (not recorded which). Each CDR3 is given with its conserved first and last residue.

v_gene	j_gene	CDR3aa
TRBV9	TRBJ2-5	CASSVGGGAGETQYF
TRBV4-2	TRBJ2-3	CASSPLLEGTDTQYF
TRBV9	TRBJ2-1	CASSVAMQPNEQFF
TRBV29-1	TRBJ2-7	CSVAQGSSGSSEQYF
TRBV24-1	TRBJ2-2	CATSDLGEVNTGELFF
TRBV28	TRBJ1-6	CASNLASSYNSPLHF
TRBV7-9	TRBJ1-4	CASSFGTGVEKLFF
TRBV12-3/TRBV12-4	TRBJ1-2	CASSLGSRGKGYTF
TRBV11-1	TRBJ2-1	CASSLSQGTGQRSYNEQFF
TRBV11-1	TRBJ2-5	CASSFLMGARVGEETQYF
TRBV5-6	TRBJ2-5	CASTFGLDQETQYF
TRBV5-1	TRBJ2-5	CASSGGQFSTQETQYF
TRBV18	TRBJ2-7	CASSPWATPYEQYF
TRBV28	TRBJ2-7	CASSIRGTGGHEQYF
TRBV2	TRBJ1-4	CASSETATGRCFF
TRBV29-1	TRBJ2-3	CSVRPGDTQYF
TRBV7-7	TRBJ1-3	CASSLGLSAGNTIYF
TRBV20-1	TRBJ2-6	CSAAPLGVHVLTF
TRBV11-2	TRBJ2-6	CASSTGDRGGAGANVLTF
TRBV28	TRBJ1-5	CASSLPGNDQPQHF
TRBV20-1	TRBJ1-5	CSARGEWSGSRDQPQHF
TRBV5-1	TRBJ2-1	CASSPGRNNEQFF
TRBV6-2/TRBV6-3	TRBJ1-2	CASSSKSSPDGYGYTF
TRBV6-1	TRBJ2-2	CASSGGPANTGELFF
TRBV7-2	TRBJ2-7	CASSPGTYPPLEQYF
TRBV7-6	TRBJ1-1	CASSVPGSNTEAFF
TRBV3-1	TRBJ2-1	CASTAPPSPSDNEQFF
TRBV15	TRBJ2-1	CATSRDRDSPYNEQFF
TRBV29-1	TRBJ1-2	CSVRTVDSPNYGYTF
TRBV7-9	TRBJ1-2	CASSLEGQGFYGYTF
TRBV12-3/TRBV12-4	TRBJ2-3	CASRISTDTQYF
TRBV7-2	TRBJ2-2	CASSGVSGGASGELFF
TRBV7-2	TRBJ1-6	CASSPKTGNSPLHF
TRBV10-3	TRBJ2-1	CAISEREQGDEQFF
TRBV3-1	TRBJ1-5	CASSQSFYQPQHF
TRBV29-1	TRBJ2-7	CSAVAGQRHEQYF
TRBV20-1	TRBJ2-2	CSARTGSNTGELFF
TRBV12-3/TRBV12-4	TRBJ1-5	CASSLLGVGQPQHF
TRBV19	TRBJ2-1	CASTTGTTYNEQFF
TRBV28	TRBJ1-4	CASSLVGPTNEKLFF
TRBV19	TRBJ2-1	CASSREGSGTGYYNEQFF
TRBV27	TRBJ2-2	CASSLISGLAGTNTGELFF
TRBV20-1	TRBJ2-2	CSARDFRLGGAGELFF
TRBV11-2	TRBJ1-1	CASSLARYTEAFF
TRBV7-2	TRBJ2-1	CASSLVPPGLAGVEQFF
TRBV12-3/TRBV12-4	TRBJ1-4	CASSLSNEKLFF
TRBV5-1	TRBJ2-5	CASSGTGDETQYF
TRBV6-6	TRBJ2-7	CASSYESAYEQYF
TRBV20-1	TRBJ2-1	CSASLYGLAGVSEQFF
TRBV18	TRBJ2-5	CASSRPGTGGGETQYF
TRBV5-1	TRBJ1-1	CASSINEGTEAFF